Listed below are T cell receptor beta chains from one sample, sequenced in a study of T cell repertoires in cytomegalovirus infection. TCRdb used MiXCR to reprocess the reads, holding one entry per CDR3 protein. The sample records over 150,000 distinct CDR3 sequences, about an eighth being singletons. Sequenced: PBMCs. The receptors come from a human donor in good health (CMV status not recorded). Some clones in this sample may be carry-over from other donors' samples. Both conserved end residues are part of each CDR3. The D gene is left open where the match is weak. The size entry is marked missing in some rows and otherwise reads once, few, many or a size class.

clone size | J gene | V gene | D gene | CDR3 protein | CDR3 DNA
few | TRBJ2-1 | TRBV12-3/TRBV12-4 | - | CASSVGRRYNEQFF | TGTGCCAGCAGTGTCGGACGGAGATACAATGAGCAGTTCTTC
few | TRBJ1-6 | TRBV15 | - | CATSRAAARNSPLHF | TGTGCCACCAGCAGAGCGGCCGCCAGGAATTCACCCCTCCACTTT
few | TRBJ2-2 | TRBV6-2/TRBV6-3 | TRBD2 | CASSYTSSGPMNTGELFF | TGTGCCAGCAGTTATACGTCTAGCGGGCCGATGAACACCGGGGAGCTGTTTTTT
few | TRBJ1-4 | TRBV2 | - | CASSGRGLFF | TGTGCCAGCAGTGGAAGGGGACTGTTTTTT
- | TRBJ2-7 | TRBV29-1 | - | CSVGRSEQYF | TGCAGCGTGGGTAGATCCGAGCAGTACTTC
few | TRBJ2-1 | TRBV5-1 | - | CASSWRGEQFF | TGCGCCAGCAGCTGGAGAGGTGAGCAGTTCTTC
few | TRBJ2-6 | TRBV10-3 | - | CAINTVVTESSGANVLTF | TGTGCCATCAACACGGTGGTAACGGAGTCCTCTGGGGCCAACGTCCTGACTTTC
few | TRBJ2-7 | TRBV25-1 | - | CASSEFMGSSYEQYF | TGTGCCAGCAGTGAGTTCATGGGGAGCTCCTACGAGCAGTACTTC
- | TRBJ2-7 | TRBV7-2 | - | CASSLGGSAGYEQYF | TGTGCCAGCAGCTTAGGGGGAAGCGCTGGGTACGAGCAGTACTTC
- | TRBJ2-3 | TRBV10-3 | TRBD2 | CAISALGTGGSTDTQYF | TGTGCCATCAGTGCGCTTGGGACGGGAGGGAGCACAGATACGCAGTATTTT
many | TRBJ1-2 | TRBV12-5 | - | CASGLVPQSDGYTF | TGTGCTAGTGGTTTGGTACCACAGTCCGATGGCTACACCTTC
- | TRBJ1-2 | TRBV5-5 | - | CASSLEQVRGYTF | TGTGCCAGCAGCTTGGAACAAGTCAGGGGCTACACCTTC
many | TRBJ2-3 | TRBV7-2 | TRBD1 | CASSRTGRGDTQYF | TGTGCCAGCAGCAGGACAGGGCGAGGAGATACGCAGTATTTT
few | TRBJ1-5 | TRBV23-1 | - | CASSQSVEGRQPQHF | TGCGCCAGCAGTCAATCCGTTGAAGGGAGGCAGCCCCAGCATTTT
few | TRBJ1-5 | TRBV12-3/TRBV12-4 | TRBD1 | CASSLQGKGRQPQHF | TGTGCCAGCAGTCTACAGGGGAAAGGTCGTCAGCCCCAGCATTTT
few | TRBJ2-5 | TRBV5-1 | - | CASSFRRGFQETQYF | TGCGCCAGCAGCTTTCGCAGGGGTTTCCAAGAGACCCAGTACTTC
many | TRBJ1-1 | TRBV18 | - | CASSPGVSRHTEAFF | TGTGCCAGCTCACCCGGAGTTTCTAGGCACACTGAAGCTTTCTTT
- | TRBJ2-1 | TRBV6-2/TRBV6-3 | - | CASSTASAERYNEQFF | TGTGCCAGCAGCACAGCATCGGCGGAGCGCTACAATGAGCAGTTCTTC
- | TRBJ2-3 | TRBV28 | TRBD2 | CASSFAPGLAQYF | TGTGCCAGCAGTTTTGCCCCGGGACTAGCTCAGTATTTT
many | TRBJ2-7 | TRBV12-3/TRBV12-4 | TRBD1 | CASGTDSYEQYF | TGTGCCAGCGGGACAGACTCCTACGAGCAGTACTTC
- | TRBJ2-7 | TRBV5-5 | - | CASSPGAVAYEQYF | TGTGCCAGCAGCCCCGGGGCAGTTGCCTACGAGCAGTACTTC
few | TRBJ1-2 | TRBV7-9 | TRBD1 | CARYKSRDSNYGYTF | TGTGCCCGATATAAAAGCCGGGACAGTAACTATGGCTACACCTTC
few | TRBJ2-7 | TRBV5-1 | TRBD2 | CASSLGDTSAVVHF | TGCGCCAGCAGCTTGGGGGATACTAGCGCCGTAGTCCACTTC
many | TRBJ2-2 | TRBV7-3 | - | CASSFGIGLSTGELFF | TGTGCCAGCAGCTTCGGGATCGGGCTAAGCACCGGGGAGCTGTTTTTT
many | TRBJ2-5 | TRBV14 | - | CASHPLGQPETQYF | TGTGCCAGCCACCCACTCGGACAGCCAGAGACCCAGTACTTC
- | TRBJ2-3 | TRBV6-6 | - | CASSSLLTDTQYF | TGTGCCAGCAGTTCCCTTTTAACGGATACGCAGTATTTT
- | TRBJ2-6 | TRBV29-1 | - | CSVLISSGANVLTF | TGCAGCGTCCTCATCAGCTCTGGGGCCAACGTCCTGACTTTC
many | TRBJ1-1 | TRBV5-1 | TRBD1 | CASSRVRGNEAFF | TGCGCCAGCAGCAGGGTCAGGGGGAATGAAGCTTTCTTT
few | TRBJ2-1 | TRBV15 | - | CATASPLANSYNEQFF | TGTGCCACCGCGTCGCCTCTAGCGAACTCCTACAATGAGCAGTTCTTC
many | TRBJ1-2 | TRBV7-2 | - | CASSPHRVGYTF | TGTGCCAGCAGCCCGCACAGGGTGGGCTACACCTTC
many | TRBJ1-2 | TRBV27 | - | CASSLSRNYGYTF | TGTGCCAGCAGTTTAAGCCGGAACTATGGCTACACCTTC
many | TRBJ2-5 | TRBV7-3 | - | CASSLTLGRAETQYF | TGTGCCAGCAGCTTAACGTTGGGCAGGGCCGAGACCCAGTACTTC
few | TRBJ2-7 | TRBV2 | - | CASSESPGPSSYEQYF | TGTGCCAGCAGTGAATCGCCAGGTCCGAGCTCCTACGAGCAGTACTTC
few | TRBJ2-7 | TRBV5-6 | - | CASSIRQFSYEQYF | TGTGCCAGCAGCATCCGACAGTTCTCCTACGAGCAGTACTTC
- | TRBJ2-1 | TRBV7-3 | TRBD2 | CASSPSTSGYPLNEQFF | TGTGCCAGCAGCCCTTCGACTAGCGGATATCCGTTGAATGAGCAGTTCTTC
many | TRBJ2-1 | TRBV12-5 | TRBD2 | CASGLVTSGSLDEQFF | TGTGCTAGTGGTTTGGTAACTAGCGGGAGTTTGGATGAGCAGTTCTTC
few | TRBJ2-1 | TRBV15 | - | CATSERFQRQFF | TGTGCCACCAGCGAAAGATTCCAGCGGCAGTTCTTC
- | TRBJ1-1 | TRBV20-1 | - | CSARKEDRNTEAFF | TGCAGTGCTAGAAAGGAGGACAGGAACACTGAAGCTTTCTTT
many | TRBJ2-7 | TRBV6-2/TRBV6-3 | - | CASTPRDSLSYEQYF | TGTGCCAGCACACCTCGGGACTCGCTCTCCTACGAGCAGTACTTC
few | TRBJ2-5 | TRBV6-6 | TRBD2 | CASSLLAASETQYF | TGTGCCAGCAGCCTACTAGCGGCTTCGGAGACCCAGTACTTC
few | TRBJ2-7 | TRBV5-1 | TRBD2 | CASSLTGGYEQYF | TGCGCCAGCAGCTTGACGGGAGGGTACGAGCAGTACTTC
few | TRBJ2-7 | TRBV30 | - | CAWRQGGTYEQYF | TGTGCCTGGAGACAGGGGGGGACCTACGAGCAGTACTTC
- | TRBJ1-5 | TRBV4-2 | TRBD1 | CASSQEVQGNQPQHF | TGTGCCAGCAGCCAAGAGGTACAGGGGAATCAGCCCCAGCATTTT
- | TRBJ2-1 | TRBV4-1 | - | CASSRGLYNEQFF | TGCGCCAGCAGCCGGGGACTTTACAATGAGCAGTTCTTC
few | TRBJ1-1 | TRBV7-9 | - | CASSPQQGGTEAFF | TGTGCCAGCAGCCCTCAACAGGGAGGAACTGAAGCTTTCTTT